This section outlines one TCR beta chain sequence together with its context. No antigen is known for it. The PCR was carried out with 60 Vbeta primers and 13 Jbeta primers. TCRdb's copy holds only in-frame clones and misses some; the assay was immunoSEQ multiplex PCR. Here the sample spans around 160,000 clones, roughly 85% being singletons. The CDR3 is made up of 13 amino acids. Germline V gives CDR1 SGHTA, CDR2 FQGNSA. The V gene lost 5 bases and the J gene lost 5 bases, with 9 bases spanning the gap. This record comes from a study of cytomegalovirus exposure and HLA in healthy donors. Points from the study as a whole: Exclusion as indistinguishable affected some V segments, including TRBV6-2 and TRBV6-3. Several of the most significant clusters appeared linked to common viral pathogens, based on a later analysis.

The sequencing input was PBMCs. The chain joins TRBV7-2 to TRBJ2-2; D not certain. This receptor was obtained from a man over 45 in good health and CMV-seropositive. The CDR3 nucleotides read TGTGCCAGCAGCGCGCGCAGGACCGGGGAGCTGTTTTTT. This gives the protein CASSARRTGELFF.